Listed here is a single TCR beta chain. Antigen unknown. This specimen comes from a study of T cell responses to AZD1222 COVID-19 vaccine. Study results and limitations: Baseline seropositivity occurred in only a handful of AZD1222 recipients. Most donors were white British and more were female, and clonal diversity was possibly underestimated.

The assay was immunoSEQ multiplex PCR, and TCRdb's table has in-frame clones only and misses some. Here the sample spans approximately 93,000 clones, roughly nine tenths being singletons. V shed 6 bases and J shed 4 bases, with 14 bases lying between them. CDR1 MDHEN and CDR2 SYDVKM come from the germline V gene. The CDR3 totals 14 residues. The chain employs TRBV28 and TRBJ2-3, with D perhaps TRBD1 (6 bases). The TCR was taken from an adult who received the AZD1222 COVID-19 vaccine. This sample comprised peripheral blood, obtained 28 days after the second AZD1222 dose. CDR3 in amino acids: CASSKAHRADTQYF. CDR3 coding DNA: TGTGCCAGCAGCAAAGCCCACAGGGCAGATACGCAGTATTTT. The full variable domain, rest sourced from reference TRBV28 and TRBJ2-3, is DVKVTQSSRYLVKRTGEKVFLECVQDMDHENMFWYRQDPGLGLRLIYFSYDVKMKEKGDIPEGYSVSREKKERFSLILESASTNQTSMYLCASSKAHRADTQYFGPGTRLTVL.